Below, 16 T cell receptor beta chains from the same sample are listed, as sequenced in a study of blood T cells in healthy people across ages. Using a J-beta primer mix together with a sample-barcoded 5' primer, a second PCR was run for roughly 7 to 11 cycles. TCRdb processed the 5' RACE reads anew with MiXCR; each CDR3 protein has one entry. The sample has about a million distinct CDR3 sequences, 35% to 45% seen once. The source material was blood. The receptors originated from a man between 18 and 29 years old in good health.

This chain uses TRBV14 with TRBJ1-1; 8 bases are shared with TRBD1. The CDR3 totals 15 residues. J gave up 1 base and V 4 bases, and 5 bases lay outside the gene matches. Germline values: CDR1 SGHDN, CDR2 FVKESK. The CDR3 nucleotides are TGTGCCAGCAGCCGCATAACAGGGGGGAACACTGAAGCTTTCTTT. This codes for CASSRITGGNTEAFF.

This chain connects TRBV20-1 to TRBJ2-4; no definite D call. The J call is uncertain, as TRBJ2-5 better fits the DNA end. This CDR3 has 14 amino acids. Germline CDR1 reads DFQATT; CDR2 reads SNEGSKA (reference sequence). In DNA form, the CDR3 reads TGCAGTGTCCCCCTGATGGAGTTACAAGAGACCCAGTACTTC. Encoded protein: CSVPLMELQETQYF.

This clonotype was detected only a few times. This chain connects TRBV7-2 to TRBJ2-5; D is unclear. The CDR3 has 15 amino acids. The germline V and J ends were trimmed by 5 bases and 3 bases, with 16 bases remaining between them. CDR1 and CDR2 from the germline V gene are SGHTA and FQGNSA. CDR3 nucleotides: TGTGCCAGCAGCCCCGTGTTCGGTGCTGAAGAGACCCAGTACTTC. It codes for CASSPVFGAEETQYF.

V gene TRBV7-2 combines with J gene TRBJ1-1; D is uncertain. The V gene lost 4 bases and the J gene lost 11 bases, with 11 bases spanning the gap. This CDR3 region has 11 residues. Germline V gives CDR1 SGHTA, CDR2 FQGNSA. For the CDR3, the DNA is TGTGCCAGCAGCTCAACAGAGGTGGCTTTCTTT. It is translated as CASSSTEVAFF.

The chain links TRBV27 to TRBJ2-7, with 12 bases that match TRBD2. Trimming took 5 bases from V and 7 from J; bases not matched to a gene: 9. CDR3 size: 15 residues. The germline gives CDR1 MNHEY, CDR2 SMNVEV (reference sequence). The CDR3 region is CASSNGLAGLNEQYF. For the CDR3, the DNA is TGTGCCAGCAGTAATGGACTAGCGGGACTCAATGAGCAGTACTTC.

A word on this clonotype: Being one base from a much bigger clone, this may be a read error. The chain carries TRBV4-3 and TRBJ2-1; 12 bases match TRBD2. The DNA end favors TRBJ2-7, so the J call may be wrong. In germline, CDR1 is LGHNA, CDR2 YSLEER. This CDR3 contains 15 residues. The CDR3 region has the DNA TGCGCCAGCAGCCAGCTAGCGGGGGGGCAGAATGAGCAGTACTTC. Translation gives CASSQLAGGQNEQYF.

The CDR3 is CAWSVRDTYEQYF. Written as DNA, the CDR3 is TGTGCCTGGAGTGTACGGGACACCTACGAGCAGTACTTC. V and J are TRBV30 and TRBJ2-7, with D possibly TRBD1 on 6 matching bases. The CDR3 runs to 13 residues. The V end lost 0 bases, the J end lost 2 bases, and 8 bases lay between the germline ends. Germline V gene data show CDR1 as GTSNPN and CDR2 as SVGIG (reference sequence).

This clonotype occurred a few times. The rearrangement links TRBV30 to TRBJ2-1, with 10 nucleotides matching TRBD2. Germline trimming cut 0 bases from V and 0 bases from J; bases unmatched to any gene: 11. CDR1 and CDR2 (germline): GTSNPN, SVGIG (reference sequence). The CDR3 sequence is 19 residues long. In nucleotides, the CDR3 is TGTGCCTGGAGTGTTTTAAGGACTAGCGGCAAAAGCTCCTACAATGAGCAGTTCTTC. This codes for CAWSVLRTSGKSSYNEQFF.

V gene TRBV4-1 combines with J gene TRBJ1-5, with 7 positions matching TRBD1. Trimming cost V 0 bases and J 6 bases; bases outside gene matches: 5. The CDR3 consists of 15 residues. CDR1 is MGHRA and CDR2 is YSYEKL in the germline V gene. CDR3 loop: CASSQEGRGGQPQHF. For the CDR3, the DNA is TGCGCCAGCAGCCAAGAGGGCAGGGGGGGTCAGCCCCAGCATTTT.

Only a few counts were recorded for this clonotype. The chain couples TRBV5-1 to TRBJ2-1; 7 bases agree with TRBD2. The germline gives CDR1 SGHRS, CDR2 YFSETQ. Trimming at V came to 4 bases and at J to 7 bases, leaving 5 bases not matched to a gene. This CDR3 has 13 residues. Written as DNA, the CDR3 is TGCGCCAGCAGCGCCGACGGGGGGAATGAGCAGTTCTTC. Protein product: CASSADGGNEQFF.

The chain recombines TRBV19 with TRBJ2-1; D gene uncertain. CDR1 is LNHDA, CDR2 SQIVND, per germline (reference sequence). Trimming left V 0 bases short and J 1 base short, with 4 bases between. CDR3 length equals 14 residues. CDR3 in DNA: TGTGCCAGTAGTATAGACAGTTCCTACAATGAGCAGTTCTTC. As protein: CASSIDSSYNEQFF.

A few counts support this clonotype. This chain joins TRBV6-5 and TRBJ1-1; possible D gene TRBD1, 6 bases. V dropped 6 bases and J dropped 3 bases, with 11 bases sitting between them. The germline V gene has CDR1 MNHEY and CDR2 SVGAGI. This CDR3 spans 13 amino acids. Written as DNA, the CDR3 is TGTGCCAGCAGAGATCCAGGGGACACTGAAGCTTTCTTT. It codes for CASRDPGDTEAFF.

V is TRBV4-1 and J is TRBJ1-1; D may be TRBD1 (6 bases). The germline gives CDR1 MGHRA, CDR2 YSYEKL. This CDR3 is built from 13 residues. Trimming stripped 3 bases from V and 11 bases from J, with 16 bases between. The DNA of the CDR3 is TGCGCCAGCAGCCATTGGGCCCAGGGGACCGCTTTCTTT. As protein: CASSHWAQGTAFF.

This clonotype showed up just a few times. The rearrangement uses TRBV6-2 or TRBV6-3 and TRBJ2-5, with a weak D call TRBD1 (6 bases). The CDR3 is made up of 14 amino acids. V was shortened by 8 bases and J by 2 bases, with 15 bases between the two germline ends. Germline CDR1 is MNHEY and CDR2 is SVGEGT. For the CDR3, the DNA is TGTGCCAGCGGCCCCCGGGACAAACAAGAGACCCAGTACTTC. This encodes CASGPRDKQETQYF.

The chain couples TRBV24-1 to TRBJ2-3, with D uncertain. The CDR3 is 14 residues long. V lost 7 bases, J lost 4 bases, and 14 bases lay in between. CDR1 and CDR2 (germline): KGHDR, SFDVKD. CDR3 loop: CATSHTYIPDTQYF. The CDR3 DNA follows: TGTGCCACCAGCCACACATATATCCCAGATACGCAGTATTTT.

This clonotype was recorded a few times. The chain employs TRBV11-1 and TRBJ2-2; TRBD1 matches 10 bases. Germline loops: CDR1 SGHAT, CDR2 FQDESV (reference sequence). The V gene end was trimmed by 7 bases and the J gene end by 4 bases; junction bases not matched to a gene: 6. The CDR3 loop spans 15 amino acids. This CDR3 is CASKPGQGFTGELFF. The CDR3 coding sequence is TGTGCCAGCAAACCGGGACAGGGGTTCACCGGGGAGCTGTTTTTT.